These 5 T cell receptor beta chains share one sample of origin, sequenced in a study of T cells in Graves' hyperthyroidism and ophthalmopathy. TCR beta CDR3 regions were amplified from RNA transcripts. With the HTBI primer set, the TCR CDR3 went through a first round of RT-PCR. TCRdb reanalysed the multiplex PCR reads using MiXCR and keeps one entry per CDR3 protein. Of about 200,000 distinct CDR3 sequences in the sample, around 16% were seen once. The sequencing sample was made of blood. All receptors derive from a woman in her fifties or sixties with Graves' hyperthyroidism.

The chain carries TRBV29-1 and TRBJ2-1, with TRBD2 matching over 12 bases. V lost 2 bases and J lost 4; bases outside the gene matches: 9. The length of the CDR3 is 17 residues. Germline V lookup: CDR1 SQVTM, CDR2 ANQGSEA. The CDR3 region has the DNA TGCAGCGTTGAACTCCCGACTAGCGGGAGAGGTTACAATGAGCAGTTCTTC. Translating it yields CSVELPTSGRGYNEQFF.

This clonotype has at least ten counts. V usage is TRBV27 and J usage is TRBJ1-2; D is undetermined. CDR3 size: 16 residues. Deletions cut 0 bases from V and 1 base from J, with 12 bases between. Germline V gene data show CDR1 as MNHEY and CDR2 as SMNVEV (reference sequence). The CDR3 DNA follows: TGTGCCAGCAGTTTATCGGCGCAGACGCTTAACTATGGCTACACCTTC. Its translation is CASSLSAQTLNYGYTF.

This clonotype was recorded many times. The chain carries TRBV28 and TRBJ1-2; 7 positions match TRBD1. Germline CDR1 reads MDHEN; CDR2 reads SYDVKM. Trimming removed 5 bases from V and 4 bases from J; junction bases left unmatched: 10. The CDR3 extends over 15 amino acids. The CDR3 is CASSGGGQTAYGYTF. CDR3 nucleotides: TGTGCCAGCAGTGGGGGGGGACAGACTGCCTATGGCTACACCTTC.

About this clonotype itself: A much more abundant neighbour one base away suggests this may be a read error. The rearrangement uses TRBV28 and TRBJ1-1, with D unresolved. This CDR3 has 14 residues. Germline V lookup: CDR1 MDHEN, CDR2 SYDVKM. Trimming removed 4 bases at V and 4 bases at J, with 13 bases between. The CDR3 nucleotides read TGTGCCAGCAGTTCTTCACCCCGGAGCACTGAAGCTTTCTTT. Its protein is CASSSSPRSTEAFF.

This clonotype was seen many times. This chain joins TRBV20-1 and TRBJ2-3; 8 nucleotides align to TRBD2. Germline CDR1 is DFQATT and CDR2 is SNEGSKA (reference sequence). J lost 0 bases, V lost 3 bases, and 14 bases had no gene match. The CDR3 is 18 amino acids. CDR3 sequence reads: CSASPSGSGTSSTDTQYF. The CDR3 bases are TGCAGTGCTAGCCCTAGTGGTAGCGGGACCTCTAGCACAGATACGCAGTATTTT.